This T cell receptor (beta chain) originates from a study of T cells in severe cutaneous drug reactions (dated by TCRdb to 2018 to 2020). Some background on the complete study: Between about 2010 and 2018, patients were recruited from Taiwan, Thailand and a European registry network. Only patients with a probable or definite SJS/TEN or DRESS diagnosis by RegiSCAR criteria were enrolled. Assignment of the culprit drug relied on both the Naranjo algorithm and the ALDEN drug causality algorithm. Blister fluids/cells, PBMC and other biological samples were taken from patients in the acute stage or the recovery stage. The study combined bulk TCR sequencing with single-cell sequencing, quantitative PCR validation, functional assays and transgenic mouse experiments. Libraries used iRepertoire multiplex PCR; authors cited a comparison showing similar capture of abundant clonotypes across iRepertoire and 5' RACE methods with or without UMI. Broad study findings and their caveats: TRBV12-4 usage was strongly increased in CBZ-SJS/TEN patients, averaging approximately 33% in blister cells and approximately 5% in PBMC. A public TCRbeta CDR3, present at a mean of 13.57% in all seven CBZ-SJS/TEN blister samples, was undetectable or scarce in PBMC from tolerant controls and healthy donors. Whether the public TCR generalizes to SJS/TEN caused by other drugs was noted by the authors as still needing further study.

Sequencing was performed on donors who were patients with carbamazepine-induced Stevens-Johnson syndrome or toxic epidermal necrolysis (CBZ-SJS/TEN). Peripheral blood repertoires came from CBZ-SJS/TEN patients of Han Chinese (roughly 5) and European (six) origin. To search for drug-specific clonotypes, the T cell receptor repertoires of patients with drug-induced severe cutaneous adverse reactions were profiled by next-generation sequencing. RNA was isolated either from blister cells of skin lesions or from peripheral blood mononuclear cells. For this clonotype: Its cognate antigen has yet to be identified.

For both bulk and single-cell sequencing, libraries were prepared with the iRepertoire multiplex PCR system and TCR subtype-specific primers. Multiplex PCR using primers aimed at the V, D and J gene regions produced the bulk TCR beta libraries. Roughly 100-550 ng of RNA per sample served as input for bulk TCR library preparation. Bulk TCR beta amplicons were sequenced on an Illumina MiSeq. On the study's bioinformatics: Quality control steps removed sample misassignments and low-quality sequencing reads. CDR3 was defined as the amino acids lying between the Y[YFLI]C motif of the V-gene and the [FW]GXGT motif of the J-segment. CDR3 clonotypes and TRBV and TRBJ gene assignments were based on the IMGT database. TRBV expression in each sample was normalized to the mean expression of the same gene in PBMC from a few dozen healthy donors. Once TCRdb had reprocessed the reads, it stored one entry per CDR3 protein sequence and supplied no DNA. V and J calls and clone size were set by TCRdb, not the authors. The table for this sample shows around 5,700 distinct CDR3 sequences. Approximately 15% of the sample is held by the ten biggest clonotypes.

Taken from the germline V gene (reference sequence), the CDR1 and CDR2 loops are DFQATT and SNEGSKA. The CDR3 spans 14 residues, from the cysteine through the phenylalanine. No DNA sequence is on record. Material: PBMCs. Rearrangement joined TRBV20-1 to TRBJ1-1. This sequence originates from a human donor with a severe cutaneous adverse drug reaction. CDR3 region: CSASIRPMNTEAFF.